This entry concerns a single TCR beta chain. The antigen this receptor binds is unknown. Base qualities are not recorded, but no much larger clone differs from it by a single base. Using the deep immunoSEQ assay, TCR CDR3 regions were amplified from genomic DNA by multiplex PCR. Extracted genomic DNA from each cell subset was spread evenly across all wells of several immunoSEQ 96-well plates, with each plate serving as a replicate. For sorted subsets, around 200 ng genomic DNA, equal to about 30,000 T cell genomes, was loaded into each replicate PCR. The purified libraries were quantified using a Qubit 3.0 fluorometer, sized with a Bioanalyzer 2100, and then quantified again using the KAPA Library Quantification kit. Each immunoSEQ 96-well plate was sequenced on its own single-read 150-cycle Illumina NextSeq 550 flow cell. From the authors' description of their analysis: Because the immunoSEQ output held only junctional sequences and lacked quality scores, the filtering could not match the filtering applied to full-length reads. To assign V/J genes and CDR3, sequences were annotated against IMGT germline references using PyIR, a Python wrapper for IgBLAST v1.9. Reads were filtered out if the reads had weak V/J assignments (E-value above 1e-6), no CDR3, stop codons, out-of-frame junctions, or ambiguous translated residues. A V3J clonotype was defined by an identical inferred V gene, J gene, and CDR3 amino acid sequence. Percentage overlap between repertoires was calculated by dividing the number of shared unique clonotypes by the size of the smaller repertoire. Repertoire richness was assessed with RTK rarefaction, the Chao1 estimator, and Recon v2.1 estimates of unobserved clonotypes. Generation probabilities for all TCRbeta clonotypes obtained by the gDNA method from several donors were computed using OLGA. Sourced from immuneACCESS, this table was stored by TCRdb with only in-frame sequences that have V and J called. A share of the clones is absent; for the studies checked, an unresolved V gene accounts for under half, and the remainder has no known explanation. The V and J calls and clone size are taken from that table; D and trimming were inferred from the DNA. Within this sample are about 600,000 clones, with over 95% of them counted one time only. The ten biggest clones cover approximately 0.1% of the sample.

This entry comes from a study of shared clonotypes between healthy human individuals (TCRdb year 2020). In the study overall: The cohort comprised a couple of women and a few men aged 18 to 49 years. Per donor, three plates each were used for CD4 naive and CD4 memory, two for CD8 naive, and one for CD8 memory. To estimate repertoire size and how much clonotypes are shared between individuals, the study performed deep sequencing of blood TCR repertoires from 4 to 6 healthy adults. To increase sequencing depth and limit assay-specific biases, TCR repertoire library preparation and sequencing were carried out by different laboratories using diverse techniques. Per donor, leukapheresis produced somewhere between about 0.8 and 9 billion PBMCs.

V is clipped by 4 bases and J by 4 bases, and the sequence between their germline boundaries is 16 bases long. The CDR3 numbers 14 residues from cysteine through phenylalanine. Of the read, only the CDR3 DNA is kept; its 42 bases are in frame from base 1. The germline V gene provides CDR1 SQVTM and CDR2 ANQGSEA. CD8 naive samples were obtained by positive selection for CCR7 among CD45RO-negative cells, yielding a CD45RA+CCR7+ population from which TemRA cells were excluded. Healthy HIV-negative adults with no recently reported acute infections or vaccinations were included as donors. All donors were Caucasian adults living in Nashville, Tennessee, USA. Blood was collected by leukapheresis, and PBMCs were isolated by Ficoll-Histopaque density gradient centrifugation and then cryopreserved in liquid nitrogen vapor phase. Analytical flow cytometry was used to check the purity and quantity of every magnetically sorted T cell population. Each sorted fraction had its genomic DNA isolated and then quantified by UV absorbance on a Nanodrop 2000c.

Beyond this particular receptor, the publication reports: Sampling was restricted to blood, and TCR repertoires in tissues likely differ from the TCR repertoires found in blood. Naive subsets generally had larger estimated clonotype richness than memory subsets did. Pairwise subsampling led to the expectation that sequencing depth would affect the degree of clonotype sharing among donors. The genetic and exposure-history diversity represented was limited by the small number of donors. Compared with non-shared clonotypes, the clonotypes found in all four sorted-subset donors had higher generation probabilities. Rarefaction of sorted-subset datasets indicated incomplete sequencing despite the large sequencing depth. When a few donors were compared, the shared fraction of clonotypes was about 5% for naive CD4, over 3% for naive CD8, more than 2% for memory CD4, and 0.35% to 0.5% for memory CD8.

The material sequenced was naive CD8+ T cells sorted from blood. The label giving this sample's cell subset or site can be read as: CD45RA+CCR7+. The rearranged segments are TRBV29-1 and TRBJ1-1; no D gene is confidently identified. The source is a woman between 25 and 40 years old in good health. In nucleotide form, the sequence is TGCAGCGTTGCCCGCGATGGACTCGGCACTGAAGCTTTCTTT. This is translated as CSVARDGLGTEAFF.